Reported below is one T cell receptor (beta chain). Its antigen target is currently unknown. Qualities for individual bases were not recorded, and no much larger clone is one base off. From the cysteine up to the phenylalanine, the CDR3 has a length of 15 residues. The kept DNA is CDR3 alone, 45 bases in frame from the first base. From a lookup of the germline V gene, CDR1 and CDR2 are SGHRS and YFSETQ. The junction shows trimming of 4 bases on V and 4 bases on J, and the gene matches do not reach 8 bases of it. Receptor amplification or capture employed the immunoSEQ multiplex PCR assay. RNA was extracted from all samples and reverse transcribed into cDNA, which served as template for TCR sequencing. SuperScript III was used for first-strand cDNA synthesis, primed with a 2:1 mix of oligo-dT and random hexamers. Amplification bias was assessed with a synthetic immune receptor repertoire, and residual bias was removed computationally. The authors' pipeline ran thus. Raw reads were preprocessed to remove errors, and CDR3 was defined by IMGT conventions from the conserved cysteine to phenylalanine. Clonality was calculated as 1 minus Shannon entropy normalized by log2 of the number of productive unique TCRs. Whether each scalp clone was CD4 or CD8 was inferred by checking scalp TCRbeta sequences against the CD4 and CD8 repertoires from sorted blood. This is the immuneACCESS table as TCRdb keeps it, with only in-frame sequences that have V and J called. A part of the clones is gone; compared with another copy, unresolved V genes explain less than half, and the rest is unexplained. V and J calls and clone size follow that table, whereas D and trimming were derived from the DNA. The sample has around 29,000 clones on record, less than 65% of them singletons. Of the sample, under 20% falls within the top ten clones.

This sample is part of a study of CD8+ T cells in alopecia areata (dated by TCRdb to between 2017 and 2018). Regarding the research as a whole: To study T cell clonal expansion in alopecia areata, the researchers applied high-throughput TCRbeta sequencing to both the C3H/HeJ mouse model and human patients. In humans, TCRbeta sequencing was performed on scalp tissue and on sorted CD4+ and CD8+ peripheral blood T cells from healthy controls and from patients with patchy or totalis/universalis alopecia areata. Scalp clonality was compared among normal scalp (n=4), patchy alopecia areata scalp (n=8), and alopecia totalis/universalis scalp (n=8). Amplification of TCRbeta CDR3 regions was done by immunoSEQ multiplex PCR using 35 Vbeta forward primers and 13 Jbeta reverse primers. The RNA source kit depended on sample type: the PAXgene miRNA kit for fixed scalp, the miRNeasy kit for PBMCs, and the RNeasy kit for mouse skin.

Lesional scalp punch biopsies and peripheral blood were collected from alopecia areata patients. PBMCs were isolated by density centrifugation and stained for CD3, CD4 and CD8, after which CD4+ and CD8+ T cells were sorted on a FACSAria. Alopecia areata patients who were not treated were recruited through a multicenter biomarker study. In several patients from the biomarker study, blood CD8+ T cells were sorted further into NKG2D-low and NKG2D-high fractions. Results and caveats for the whole study, not just this receptor: TCR sequences shared between patients were less clear than in mice, possibly partly because of HLA diversity in the patient population. Resident alphabeta T cells in normal human skin are also sequenced, complicating scalp TCR repertoire analysis, unlike mouse skin dominated by gammadelta T cells. Higher clonality and more expanded CD8+ clones were observed in lesional scalp than in normal scalp, particularly in alopecia totalis/universalis, a finding suggestive of antigenic drive.

The rearrangement combines TRBV5-1 with TRBJ2-5; the central 9 bases match TRBD1. The source is a human donor with alopecia areata. The material sequenced was NKG2D-high CD8+ T cells sorted from blood. The cell subset or site label, read with the paper, signifies: sorted CD8+ NKG2D-high blood T cells. The DNA sequence follows: TGCGCCAGCAGCCCGGACAGGGGCGCTGGAGAGACCCAGTACTTC. The translation is CASSPDRGAGETQYF.